This paragraph reports one TCR beta chain. This CDR3 comprises 16 residues. J gave up 3 bases and V 4 bases, and 10 bases lay outside the gene matches. CDR1 MDHEN and CDR2 SYDVKM come from the germline V gene. This entry is derived from a study of T cell changes during pregnancy in multiple sclerosis. Sequencing was performed with immunoSEQ multiplex PCR; in TCRdb, only in-frame clones are kept and a portion is missing. The data contain about 59,000 clones, roughly 94% of them singletons. The V and J genes are TRBV28 and TRBJ2-7; 9 nucleotides line up with TRBD2. This TCR derives from a female donor with multiple sclerosis, enrolled in a pregnancy study. Sequencing used CD8+ T cells from peripheral blood mononuclear cells, obtained after pregnancy. The CDR3 loop is CASSSPLPSGNYEQYF. As DNA, the CDR3 is TGTGCCAGCAGTTCTCCTCTGCCTAGCGGGAACTACGAGCAGTACTTC.